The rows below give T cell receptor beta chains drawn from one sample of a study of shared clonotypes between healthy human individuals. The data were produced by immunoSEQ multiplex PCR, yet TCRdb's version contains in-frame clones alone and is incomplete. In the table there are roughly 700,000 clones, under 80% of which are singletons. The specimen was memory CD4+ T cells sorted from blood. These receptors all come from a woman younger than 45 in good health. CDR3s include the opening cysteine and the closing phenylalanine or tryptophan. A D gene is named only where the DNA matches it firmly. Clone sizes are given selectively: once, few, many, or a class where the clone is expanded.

TGTGCCAGCAGCAAGGACCGGGACTTGCTATACAATGAGCAGTTCTTC	CASSKDRDLLYNEQFF	.	TRBJ2-1	TRBV11-2	.
TGTGCCAGCAGTGCCCAGGCCCACGAGCAGTACTTC	CASSAQAHEQYF	.	TRBJ2-7	TRBV2	.
TGTGCCAGCAGTCACGGGCTAGCGGGCTACGAGCAGTACTTC	CASSHGLAGYEQYF	once	TRBJ2-7	TRBV6-6	TRBD2
TGTGCCAGCAGAGCACAGGACAATGGCTACACCTTC	CASRAQDNGYTF	.	TRBJ1-2	TRBV28	.
TGTGCCAGCAGTAAGGGGCCGGAAAATGAGCAGTTCTTC	CASSKGPENEQFF	.	TRBJ2-1	TRBV11-3	.
TGCGCCAGCAGCCAGGGACTAGTGCGCGAGCAGTACTTC	CASSQGLVREQYF	.	TRBJ2-7	TRBV4-1	TRBD2
TGTGCCAGCAGCTTGTCGACAGGGAGGAACACTGAAGCTTTCTTT	CASSLSTGRNTEAFF	.	TRBJ1-1	TRBV7-9	TRBD1
TGTGCCAGCAGCCTTGGTGGACAAACCTCTGGAAACACCATATATTTT	CASSLGGQTSGNTIYF	.	TRBJ1-3	TRBV7-9	.
TGCGCCAGCAGGTCGAGGAATGAGCAGTTCTTC	CASRSRNEQFF	.	TRBJ2-1	TRBV10-2	.
TGTGCCAGCAGTTTGCGGGGGACCGACAATGAGCAGTTCTTC	CASSLRGTDNEQFF	.	TRBJ2-1	TRBV2	TRBD2
TGTGCCAGCAGACGGACAGGGACGGACGAGCAGTACTTC	CASRRTGTDEQYF	few	TRBJ2-7	TRBV7-9	TRBD1
TGTGCCAGCAGTTTATCCCGACAGGGTAGCTACGAGCAGTACTTC	CASSLSRQGSYEQYF	.	TRBJ2-7	TRBV27	TRBD1
TGTGCCAGCAGTTTCACGGGCTACGAGCAGTACTTC	CASSFTGYEQYF	.	TRBJ2-7	TRBV28	.
TGTGCCAGCGGTCGGGGCTTCTATGGCTACACCTTC	CASGRGFYGYTF	many	TRBJ1-2	TRBV6-5	.
TGCGCCAGCAGCCAGGACGGACTAGCGGGAAGTTCAAGGCAGTTCTTC	CASSQDGLAGSSRQFF	many	TRBJ2-1	TRBV5-1	TRBD2
TGTGCCAGCAGTGATGTTAACCCCCAAGCTTTGGACGGGGGTGAAGCTTTCTTT	CASSDVNPQALDGGEAFF	once	TRBJ1-1	TRBV2	.
TGTGCCAGCAGCAAAACAGGGGCTAACTATGGCTACACCTTC	CASSKTGANYGYTF	.	TRBJ1-2	TRBV7-2	TRBD1
TGTGCCAGCACCGAACGACGGGGGGTCCAAGAGACCCAGTACTTC	CASTERRGVQETQYF	.	TRBJ2-5	TRBV2	TRBD2
TGTGCCAGCAGTGCCGGGGGGAGCAATCAGCCCCAGCATTTT	CASSAGGSNQPQHF	once	TRBJ1-5	TRBV6-1	.
TGTGCCAGCAGTGAATACGGACTAGCGGGAGGGGGAGAGACCCAGTACTTC	CASSEYGLAGGGETQYF	.	TRBJ2-5	TRBV25-1	TRBD2
TGTGCCAGCGGGATGGGACAGGGGTTTTACGAGCAGTACTTC	CASGMGQGFYEQYF	.	TRBJ2-7	TRBV28	TRBD1
TGTGCCAGCTCACCGAGCAACGAGCAGTACTTC	CASSPSNEQYF	.	TRBJ2-7	TRBV18	.
TGTGCCAGCAGCGTAAGCGGCACGATCGCAGATACGCAGTATTTT	CASSVSGTIADTQYF	once	TRBJ2-3	TRBV9	.
TGTGCCAGCAGCGGAAGGGGGACTAGCGGGAAGGGCGAGCAGTACTTC	CASSGRGTSGKGEQYF	once	TRBJ2-7	TRBV9	TRBD2
TGCGCCAGCAGTGAGAGCGGGGTTTTCGGCTACACCTTC	CASSESGVFGYTF	.	TRBJ1-2	TRBV10-2	.
TGTGCCAGCAGAGGGACTACAACCTACGAGCAGTACTTC	CASRGTTTYEQYF	.	TRBJ2-7	TRBV6-1	TRBD2
TGTGCCTGGAGCCGAACCCTAACAGGGGATGAGCAGTTCTTC	CAWSRTLTGDEQFF	once	TRBJ2-1	TRBV30	TRBD1
TGTGCCATCGCGCAGAACACTGAAGCTTTCTTT	CAIAQNTEAFF	few	TRBJ1-1	TRBV10-3	.
TGTGCCAGCAGTTTACGCACTAGTGGGCACAAAAACATTCAGTACTTC	CASSLRTSGHKNIQYF	.	TRBJ2-4	TRBV28	.
TGCGCCAGCAGCTTGGGTGACGGAACCACTGAAGCTTTCTTT	CASSLGDGTTEAFF	.	TRBJ1-1	TRBV5-1	.
TGTGCCAGTAGTATTCGGACGGCTACTGCGAACACTGAAGCTTTCTTT	CASSIRTATANTEAFF	few	TRBJ1-1	TRBV19	.
TGCAGCGTTACCGGAAGGGTAGGGGGAAATCGCGAAGCTTTCTTT	CSVTGRVGGNREAFF	.	TRBJ1-1	TRBV29-1	.
TGTGCCAGCAGTGAACAGCTAGCGGGATTCAATGAGCAGTTCTTC	CASSEQLAGFNEQFF	few	TRBJ2-1	TRBV2	TRBD2
TGTGCCAGCAGCTTGTCTCGGAATGAGCAGTTCTTC	CASSLSRNEQFF	.	TRBJ2-1	TRBV5-5	.
TGTGCCAGCAGGCCTACAGGGGGCCGGGATGAAAAACTGTTTTTT	CASRPTGGRDEKLFF	.	TRBJ1-4	TRBV7-9	TRBD1
TGTGCCAGCAGCACACAGGGGGCTCACACCGGGGAGCTGTTTTTT	CASSTQGAHTGELFF	.	TRBJ2-2	TRBV2	TRBD1
TGTGCCAGCAGTCCCGGGGGCTCTGGAAACACCATATATTTT	CASSPGGSGNTIYF	few	TRBJ1-3	TRBV6-1	.
TGTGCCAGCAGGGCACTAGGAATGAACACTGAAGCTTTCTTT	CASRALGMNTEAFF	.	TRBJ1-1	TRBV6-1	.
TGTGCCAGCAGCTGGACCTCCGGGACAGGGGGAAGGGCCAACGTCCTGACTTTC	CASSWTSGTGGRANVLTF	.	TRBJ2-6	TRBV5-8	TRBD1
TGTGCCAGCTGCCGAACCGGGACTGCTTTTGGCTACACCTTC	CASCRTGTAFGYTF	.	TRBJ1-2	TRBV28	.
TGTGCCAGCAGTTTCCTCCGACAGGAAGCTTTCTTT	CASSFLRQEAFF	.	TRBJ1-1	TRBV28	.
TGTGCCAGCATCCCCCGGCGGGTCATGAACACTGAAGCTTTCTTT	CASIPRRVMNTEAFF	.	TRBJ1-1	TRBV6-5	.
TGTGCCAGCAGCTTTTCCCCTTACGCGGGAGGGCCGTTAGGGAATGAGCAGTTCTTC	CASSFSPYAGGPLGNEQFF	many	TRBJ2-1	TRBV13	TRBD2
TGTGCCAGCAGTTTTCTAGCGGGGCTGGGAGAGCAGTACTTC	CASSFLAGLGEQYF	.	TRBJ2-7	TRBV7-2	TRBD2
TGTGCCAGCAGTTTTAGTCTAGCGGGACTCTCCTACGAGCAGTACTTC	CASSFSLAGLSYEQYF	.	TRBJ2-7	TRBV28	TRBD2
TGTGCCAGCAGCTCCTGGACTAGCGGGATTTCCTACGAGCAGTACTTC	CASSSWTSGISYEQYF	once	TRBJ2-7	TRBV11-2	TRBD2
TGTGCCAGCAGCTTAGACCCGGGAGAGGGCAATGAGCAGTTCTTC	CASSLDPGEGNEQFF	.	TRBJ2-1	TRBV7-6	.
TGTGCCAGCAGCTTCGCGGGCTTTAAGGAGACCCAGTACTTC	CASSFAGFKETQYF	.	TRBJ2-5	TRBV7-6	.
TGTGCCAGCACCCCCACAGATGGCTTAAACACTGGAAACACCATATATTTT	CASTPTDGLNTGNTIYF	few	TRBJ1-3	TRBV28	.